The sequence of this TCR beta chain was determined in a study of blood T cell repertoires in COVID-19. The overall study: Sample material is recorded as cDNA or gDNA derived from T cells, B-cell-depleted T cells, or PBMCs.

Original processing notes: Estimates of nucleated cell counts were drawn from the amplification of reference gene primers. Profiling relied on immunoSEQ multiplex PCR, and the TCRdb table lists in-frame clones only, not all of them. V and J calls plus clone size are reproduced from that table; the DNA served to infer D and trimming. The sample carries approximately 70,000 clones, roughly 84% recorded once. The junction had 7 bases not matched to a gene; V was cut back by 1 base and J by 3 bases. Germline assignment: CDR1 LGHDT and CDR2 YNNKEL (reference sequence). This CDR3 spans 17 amino acids. This sequence joins TRBV3-1 (or the pseudogene TRBV3-2) and TRBJ2-1, with 9 bases identical to TRBD1. The TCR comes from an elderly man with active or convalescent COVID-19. The material sequenced was peripheral blood. The CDR3 nucleotides are TGTGCCAGCAGCCAAGTTGGGGGACAGGGTTACTACAATGAGCAGTTCTTC. Translation gives CASSQVGGQGYYNEQFF.